What follows are 7 T cell receptor beta chains derived from one specimen sequenced in a study of OX40 agonist ivuxolimab in advanced cancers. Libraries were prepared through the immunoSEQ multiplex PCR assay. The table was pulled from immuneACCESS by TCRdb, which kept in-frame rearrangements only. Such tables lose some clones; where checked, under half of the loss comes from unresolved V genes, and the rest has no known cause. The sample yields approximately 70,000 clones; approximately 94% were counted once. 15% to 18% of the sample lies in the top ten. The sample here was CD4+ or CD8+ T cells sorted from blood, taken in a trial of the OX40 agonist ivuxolimab. The receptors were gathered from an adult with an advanced solid tumor such as melanoma, head and neck, liver or kidney cancer.

There are a few counts of this clone. V and J are TRBV5-6 and TRBJ1-1; a weak D match, TRBD1 (6 bases). The germline CDR1 and CDR2 sequences are SGHDT and YYEEEE. The ends were cut back, 3 bases at V and 1 base at J, with 13 bases in the middle. The CDR3 extends over 15 amino acids. The CDR3 here is CASSSRQAGNTEAFF. CDR3 nucleotides: TGTGCCAGCAGCTCCCGACAGGCCGGGAACACTGAAGCTTTCTTT.

The CDR3 DNA is TGCGCCAGCAGCTTGTGGGACAGCACGGGGACTGAAGCTTTCTTT. This translates into CASSLWDSTGTEAFF. The chain has TRBV5-1 and TRBJ1-1, with 7 bases that match TRBD1. This CDR3 spans 15 amino acids. Germline V gene data show CDR1 as SGHRS and CDR2 as YFSETQ. V shed 1 base, J shed 5 bases, and the junction held 8 bases outside the gene matches.

The rearrangement uses TRBV7-9 and TRBJ1-3, with TRBD1 as a possible D gene (6 bases). The germline gives CDR1 SEHNR, CDR2 FQNEAQ (reference sequence). Trimming left V 6 bases short and J 4 bases short, with 16 bases between. CDR3 length: 15 residues. The CDR3 is CASRTMDSPGNTIYF. The CDR3, as DNA: TGTGCCAGCAGGACTATGGACAGCCCAGGAAACACCATATATTTT. Using reference TRBV7-9 and TRBJ1-3 for the parts outside the CDR3, the full variable domain is DTGVSQNPRHKITKRGQNVTFRCDPISEHNRLYWYRQTLGQGPEFLTYFQNEAQLEKSRLLSDRFSAERPKGSFSTLEIQRTEQGDSAMYLCASRTMDSPGNTIYFGEGSWLTVV.

A single count supports this clone. The chain joins TRBV4-3 to TRBJ1-2; 7 bases are shared with TRBD1. Germline V gene data show CDR1 as LGHNA and CDR2 as YSLEER. This CDR3 region has 15 residues. With V trimmed by 1 base and J by 4 bases, 6 bases remained unmatched. CDR3 in DNA: TGCGCCAGCAGCCAAGGACAGGGAGGTTTCTATGGCTACACCTTC. As protein: CASSQGQGGFYGYTF.

The chain recombines TRBV15 with TRBJ2-5; 7 nucleotides agree with TRBD2. This CDR3 region has 15 residues. V dropped 3 bases and J dropped 3; count of bases not matched to a gene: 7. The germline V gene encodes CDR1 LNHNV and CDR2 YYDKDF (reference sequence). CDR3 nucleotide sequence: TGTGCCACCAGCAGGGCTGGGGGGGGAGAAGAGACCCAGTACTTC. Translation gives CATSRAGGGEETQYF.

The chain has TRBV28 and TRBJ2-7; D might be TRBD2 (5 bases). The V end lost 3 bases, the J end lost 1 base, and 19 bases lay between the germline ends. The CDR3 consists of 17 residues. Germline CDR1 reads MDHEN; CDR2 reads SYDVKM. In DNA, the CDR3 is TGTGCCAGCAGTTTCCCCCGGACGTTGGGGAGTTCCTACGAGCAGTACTTC. This codes for CASSFPRTLGSSYEQYF. Combining the CDR3 with reference TRBV28 and TRBJ2-7 gives the whole variable domain DVKVTQSSRYLVKRTGEKVFLECVQDMDHENMFWYRQDPGLGLRLIYFSYDVKMKEKGDIPEGYSVSREKKERFSLILESASTNQTSMYLCASSFPRTLGSSYEQYFGPGTRLTVT.

The rearrangement joins TRBV27 to TRBJ2-2, with D tentatively TRBD2 (5 bases). V was cut by 6 bases and J by 6 bases, with 20 bases left in between. The CDR3 extends over 16 amino acids. From germline, CDR1 is MNHEY and CDR2 SMNVEV (reference sequence). The CDR3 here is CASRPPSTTLSGELFF. The CDR3 DNA follows: TGTGCCAGCAGACCCCCTAGCACCACCCTGTCCGGGGAGCTGTTTTTT.